Listed here are 13 T cell receptor beta chains from one sample, sequenced in a study of T cell changes during pregnancy in multiple sclerosis. Assay used: immunoSEQ multiplex PCR; TCRdb lists only in-frame clones, some missing. The repertoire holds 32,000 or so clones, with about 90% as singletons. The material sequenced was CD4+ T cells from peripheral blood mononuclear cells, taken in the third trimester of pregnancy. The source of these receptors is a female donor in good health, enrolled as a control in a pregnancy study.

This chain uses TRBV28 with TRBJ2-5; 8 bases agree with TRBD1. The germline V gene encodes CDR1 MDHEN and CDR2 SYDVKM. CDR3 length equals 14 residues. V shed 6 bases, J shed 7 bases, and the junction held 10 bases outside the gene matches. The CDR3 DNA sequence: TGTGCCAGCAGGCGACAGGGGCGGAGCGTGACCCAGTACTTC. This gives the protein CASRRQGRSVTQYF.

This chain joins TRBV5-4 and TRBJ2-4, with 7 nucleotides matching TRBD1. The CDR3 is 15 amino acids. The trim removed 3 bases at V and 1 base at J, leaving 4 bases unmatched. CDR1 is SGHNT, CDR2 YYREEE, per germline (reference sequence). Here the CDR3 DNA reads TGTGCCAGCAGCTCGCAGGGACAGGCCAAAAACATTCAGTACTTC. Residues: CASSSQGQAKNIQYF.

The chain links TRBV5-6 to TRBJ1-4; the match to TRBD1 covers 9 bases. Per germline, CDR1 SGHDT and CDR2 YYEEEE. This CDR3 region has 14 residues. V gave up 3 bases and J gave up 5 bases; unmatched junction bases: 2. The CDR3 protein is CASSSDRGNEKLFF. The CDR3 DNA reads TGTGCCAGCAGCTCGGACAGGGGCAATGAAAAACTGTTTTTT.

The chain recombines TRBV7-9 with TRBJ2-6, with D possibly TRBD2 on 5 matching bases. This CDR3 is 17 amino acids long. Germline V gives CDR1 SEHNR, CDR2 FQNEAQ (reference sequence). Trimming stripped 1 base from V and 3 bases from J, with 13 bases between. CDR3 sequence: CASSLEVLGSGANVLTF. The DNA for the CDR3 is TGTGCCAGCAGCTTAGAGGTTTTAGGGAGTGGGGCCAACGTCCTGACTTTC.

The chain joins TRBV29-1 to TRBJ2-3; D might be TRBD2 (7 bases). Trimming took 6 bases from V and 3 from J, leaving 13 bases between them. In germline, CDR1 is SQVTM, CDR2 ANQGSEA. The CDR3 extends over 13 amino acids. The CDR3 region is CSVRGGRTDTQYF. CDR3 nucleotide sequence: TGCAGCGTGAGGGGGGGTCGGACAGATACGCAGTATTTT.

V usage is TRBV7-6 and J usage is TRBJ1-2; tentative D call: TRBD1 (6 bases). From germline, CDR1 is SGHVS and CDR2 FNYEAQ. Between the trimmed V and J ends, which lost 4 bases and 0 bases, there was a span of 15 bases. The CDR3 is 16 residues long. CDR3 sequence (DNA): TGTGCCAGCAGCTCTACAGGGATCTATCCTAACTATGGCTACACCTTC. Translation: CASSSTGIYPNYGYTF.

This chain connects TRBV6-4 to TRBJ2-1, with 10 bases lining up with TRBD2. The CDR3 loop spans 16 amino acids. Germline V gives CDR1 MRHNA, CDR2 SNTAGT. V shed 2 bases, J shed 9 bases, and the junction held 10 bases outside the gene matches. CDR3 protein: CASSDRPSGSGSEQFF. The CDR3 DNA is TGTGCCAGCAGTGACCGCCCTAGCGGGAGTGGAAGTGAGCAGTTCTTC.

The chain is built from TRBV6-1 and TRBJ1-2, with a tentative D call TRBD1 (6 bases). There are 13 residues in the CDR3. Germline V gene sequence: CDR1 MNHNS, CDR2 SASEGT. The germline V and J ends were trimmed by 8 bases and 4 bases, with 14 bases remaining between them. The CDR3 reads CASRDIGPYGYTF. The CDR3 DNA is TGTGCCAGCCGGGACATCGGACCCTATGGCTACACCTTC.

The rearrangement links TRBV28 to TRBJ1-5; D is unresolved. This CDR3 has 14 amino acids. Trimming removed 2 bases from V and 2 bases from J, with 7 bases in between. CDR1 MDHEN and CDR2 SYDVKM come from the germline V gene. CDR3 in amino acids: CASSLGVGNQPQHF. The CDR3, as DNA: TGTGCCAGCAGTTTAGGAGTGGGCAATCAGCCCCAGCATTTT.

The gene calls are TRBV7-2 and TRBJ2-7, with 9 bases aligning to TRBD1. Germline V CDR1 and CDR2: SGHTA, FQGNSA. With 4 bases clipped from V and 7 bases from J, the junction kept 5 bases outside the gene matches. This CDR3 has 13 amino acids. The CDR3 is CASSWDRVGEQYF. The CDR3 DNA follows: TGTGCCAGCAGCTGGGACAGGGTAGGGGAGCAGTACTTC.

The chain has TRBV5-8 and TRBJ2-3; D is possibly TRBD2 (6 bases). With 5 bases removed from V and 4 bases from J, the gap between germline ends came to 11 bases. The length of the CDR3 is 13 residues. Germline assignment: CDR1 SGHTS and CDR2 YDEGEE. For the CDR3, the DNA is TGTGCCAGCAGGACTGGCGGGGCAGATACGCAGTATTTT. It codes for CASRTGGADTQYF. Complete variable domain (other parts from reference TRBV5-8 and TRBJ2-3): EAGVTQSPTHLIKTRGQQATLRCSPISGHTSVYWYQQALGLGLQFLLWYDEGEERNRGNFPPRFSGRQFPNYSSELNVNALELEDSALYLCASRTGGADTQYFGPGTRLTVL.

J is TRBJ1-1 and V is TRBV28; D is possibly TRBD1 (6 bases). Trimming stripped 6 bases from V and 3 bases from J, with 23 bases between. CDR1 and CDR2 (germline): MDHEN, SYDVKM. This CDR3 contains 17 residues. CDR3 region: CASSSTTIQGWDTEAFF. The CDR3 region has the DNA TGTGCCAGCAGCTCAACGACAATACAGGGATGGGACACTGAAGCTTTCTTT.

The chain recombines TRBV10-2 with TRBJ1-1, with unresolved D. CDR3 size: 13 residues. Looked up from germline, CDR1 is WSHSY and CDR2 is SAAADI. Deletions cut 6 bases from V and 5 bases from J, with 13 bases between. In DNA form, the CDR3 reads TGCGCCAGCAGGCCAGGTGGGTTGACTGAAGCTTTCTTT. It specifies CASRPGGLTEAFF.